One sample yielded the 30 T cell receptor beta chains listed below, sequenced in a study of blood T cells in healthy people across ages. Using a J-beta primer mix together with a sample-barcoded 5' primer, a second PCR was run for roughly 6 to 12 cycles. TCRdb called the 5' RACE reads again in MiXCR, with one record for every CDR3 protein. The data contain 1.8 million or so distinct CDR3 sequences, 30% to 40% of them singletons. Sequencing was done on a sample of blood. The receptors shown here come from a human donor in good health.

This clonotype came up a few times. The chain joins TRBV24-1 to TRBJ2-7; 13 bases match TRBD2. Per germline, CDR1 KGHDR and CDR2 SFDVKD. Trimming took 4 bases from V and 2 from J; bases not matched to a gene: 4. The CDR3 loop spans 16 amino acids. The CDR3 DNA reads as TGTGCCACCAGTGACCTGGGACTAGCGGGGACCTACGAGCAGTACTTC. Encoded protein: CATSDLGLAGTYEQYF.

This clonotype appeared a few times. One end of the junction varies from germline; a read error may be responsible. The J gene is TRBJ2-3, the V gene TRBV24-1; TRBD1 matches at 7 bases. This CDR3 comprises 15 residues. The germline gives CDR1 KGHDR, CDR2 SFDVKD. CDR3 region: CATSDLGGWKDRQYF. The CDR3 DNA is TGTGCCACCAGTGATTTAGGGGGCTGGAAAGATAGGCAGTATTTT.

The chain combines TRBV12-3 or TRBV12-4 with TRBJ2-1, with 7 bases aligning to TRBD2. The CDR3 spans 13 residues. Unmatched junction bases numbered 5, after V lost 4 bases and J lost 8 bases. The CDR3 bases are TGTGCCAGCAGTTCGACTAGCATCCATGAGCAGTTCTTC. This encodes CASSSTSIHEQFF.

The table lists this clonotype with a few counts. The chain has TRBV5-5 and TRBJ2-4, with 8 bases lining up with TRBD2. The germline V gene encodes CDR1 SGHKS and CDR2 YYEKEE (reference sequence). This CDR3 spans 14 amino acids. Losses at the gene ends were 0 bases for V and 8 bases for J; bases not matched to a gene: 4. CDR3 bases: TGTGCCAGCAGCTTGGGGTCCGGGGGGGACATTCAGTACTTC. Its protein product is CASSLGSGGDIQYF.

The rearrangement links TRBV4-2 to TRBJ2-1, with a possible D match to TRBD2 (6 bases). V was cut by 0 bases and J by 12 bases, with 18 bases left in between. Germline CDR1 is LGHNA and CDR2 is YNFKEQ. CDR3 size: 15 residues. The CDR3 DNA reads TGTGCCAGCAGCCAAGAGAGCGGGCAGCGCCTTAGGCAGTTCTTC. Protein: CASSQESGQRLRQFF.

This clonotype was observed many times. The chain has TRBV4-3 and TRBJ2-1; the match to TRBD2 covers 10 bases. CDR1 is LGHNA and CDR2 is YSLEER in the germline V gene. The ends lost 0 bases at V and 3 bases at J; junction bases unmatched: 8. This CDR3 has 18 residues. CDR3 loop: CASSQELSGGAFYNEQFF. CDR3 in DNA: TGCGCCAGCAGCCAAGAATTAAGCGGGGGGGCGTTCTACAATGAGCAGTTCTTC.

The gene calls are TRBV6-2 or TRBV6-3 and TRBJ2-7, with D possibly being TRBD2 (5 bases). Looked up from germline, CDR1 is MNHEY and CDR2 is SVGEGT. The CDR3 has 17 amino acids. V was pared by 2 bases and J by 2 bases, with 19 bases between. The CDR3 is CASSYDRGSHYTYEQYF. The CDR3 DNA is TGTGCCAGCAGTTACGACCGGGGTAGTCATTATACCTACGAGCAGTACTTC.

The chain couples TRBV20-1 to TRBJ1-2; unclear D gene. CDR1 and CDR2 from the germline V gene are DFQATT and SNEGSKA (reference sequence). The V end lost 3 bases, the J end lost 2 bases, and 13 bases lay between the germline ends. This CDR3 has 14 amino acids. CDR3: CSASIGPLNYGYTF. The CDR3 nucleotides are TGCAGTGCTAGTATTGGACCGCTGAACTATGGCTACACCTTC.

This clonotype was seen more than once but under ten times. The CDR3 reads CAINEGTDTQYF. CDR3 coding DNA: TGTGCCATCAATGAAGGGACAGATACGCAGTATTTT. This sequence joins TRBV10-3 and TRBJ2-3; D remains ambiguous. Germline V CDR1 and CDR2: ENHRY, SYGVKD. Trimming left V 7 bases short and J 3 bases short, with 8 bases between. CDR3 length: 12 residues.

The rearrangement links TRBV6-1 to TRBJ2-1, with TRBD1 identical over 8 bases. V gave up 4 bases and J gave up 0 bases; unmatched junction bases: 14. The germline V gene has CDR1 MNHNS and CDR2 SASEGT. The CDR3 spans 19 residues. This CDR3 is CASSARGQIVLFSYNEQFF. In DNA form, the CDR3 reads TGTGCCAGCAGTGCCAGGGGGCAAATAGTATTGTTCTCCTACAATGAGCAGTTCTTC.

The rearrangement joins TRBV7-3 to TRBJ2-1; 10 nucleotides match TRBD2. This CDR3 has 17 residues. After removal of 1 base from V and 4 bases from J, the junction contained 7 bases not matched to a gene. Germline CDR1 and CDR2: SGHTA and FQGTGA. CDR3 nucleotides: TGTGCCAGCAGCTTAAGGCCTAGCGGGGGACAATACAATGAGCAGTTCTTC. Translating gives CASSLRPSGGQYNEQFF. Based on the CDR3 plus reference TRBV7-3 and TRBJ2-1, the full variable domain is GAGVSQTPSNKVTEKGKYVELRCDPISGHTALYWYRQSLGQGPEFLIYFQGTGAADDSGLPNDRFFAVRPEGSVSTLKIQRTERGDSAVYLCASSLRPSGGQYNEQFFGPGTRLTVL.

V and J are TRBV29-1 and TRBJ2-3; D unresolved. Per the germline V gene, CDR1 is SQVTM and CDR2 is ANQGSEA. The V end lost 2 bases, the J end lost 3 bases, and 12 bases lay between the germline ends. The CDR3 has 14 residues. In DNA form, the CDR3 reads TGCAGCGTTGAATTTCTAGGAGTAACAGATACGCAGTATTTT. Translating gives CSVEFLGVTDTQYF.

This clonotype was detected ten times or more. The chain carries TRBV7-9 and TRBJ2-6; perhaps D is TRBD1 or TRBD2 (5 bases each). Trimming cost V 3 bases and J 0 bases, with 12 bases left between them. The CDR3 is 17 amino acids. Germline CDR1 reads SEHNR; CDR2 reads FQNEAQ (reference sequence). This CDR3 is CASSFPGPLSGANVLTF. CDR3 nucleotides: TGTGCCAGCAGCTTCCCGGGACCGCTCTCTGGGGCCAACGTCCTGACTTTC.

This chain joins TRBV2 and TRBJ2-5; the D is unclear. The V end was cut by 7 bases, the J end by 9 bases, with 12 bases between. The V gene's germline CDR1 is SNHLY and CDR2 FYNNEI. The CDR3 is made up of 11 amino acids. The CDR3 sequence is CASNPLRAQYF. CDR3 sequence (DNA): TGTGCCAGCAACCCACTACGAGCCCAGTACTTC.

This chain uses TRBV11-2 with TRBJ2-1; TRBD2 agrees at 8 bases. The germline V gene encodes CDR1 SGHAT and CDR2 FQNNGV. The CDR3 has 18 residues. Trimming cost V 1 base and J 2 bases; bases outside gene matches: 10. For the CDR3, the DNA is TGTGCCAGCAGCTTAGTTCCCGTAGCGGGGTACCCCTACAATGAGCAGTTCTTC. Translating gives CASSLVPVAGYPYNEQFF.

The chain links TRBV6-5 to TRBJ1-2; D is perhaps TRBD1 (6 bases). Germline CDR1 reads MNHEY; CDR2 reads SVGAGI. V gave up 0 bases and J gave up 2 bases, with 10 bases separating them. CDR3 length: 15 residues. CDR3 DNA: TGTGCCAGCAGTTACTCGACGCAGGGGAACTATGGCTACACCTTC. Translating it yields CASSYSTQGNYGYTF.

In this sample, this clonotype turned up a few times. The V call is TRBV20-1, the J call TRBJ1-2; 7 bases match TRBD1. Germline CDR1 is DFQATT and CDR2 is SNEGSKA (reference sequence). The CDR3 is made up of 13 amino acids. With V trimmed by 4 bases and J by 8 bases, 10 bases remained unmatched. The CDR3 reads CSATTHRGMGYTF. CDR3 bases: TGCAGTGCTACGACCCACAGGGGTATGGGCTACACCTTC.

V usage is TRBV12-3 or TRBV12-4 and J usage is TRBJ1-5; D not certain. This CDR3 has 15 residues. Trimming shortened V by 4 bases and J by 0 bases, and 10 bases separated the two germline ends. CDR3 bases: TGTGCCAGCAGTTCATTCGGCATTAGCAATCAGCCCCAGCATTTT. Amino acids: CASSSFGISNQPQHF.

The rearrangement links TRBV29-1 to TRBJ2-4, with 9 positions matching TRBD2. Germline V CDR1 and CDR2: SQVTM, ANQGSEA. Trimming removed 7 bases from V and 13 bases from J; junction bases left unmatched: 20. The CDR3 runs to 15 residues. The CDR3 here is CSAKKRGASYNEQYF. The CDR3 DNA reads as TGCAGCGCCAAAAAGCGGGGGGCCTCCTACAATGAGCAGTACTTC.

In its sample, this clonotype was seen a few times. The chain couples TRBV27 to TRBJ1-6; D gene unclear. Germline CDR1 reads MNHEY; CDR2 reads SMNVEV (reference sequence). The CDR3 runs to 17 residues. The V end was cut by 2 bases, the J end by 0 bases, with 11 bases between. In DNA, the CDR3 is TGTGCCAGCAGTTTAAGGGTCTCGAGCTCCTATAATTCACCCCTCCACTTT. Translating gives CASSLRVSSSYNSPLHF.

The gene calls are TRBV4-3 and TRBJ2-3, with D possibly TRBD1 on 6 matching bases. Germline assignment: CDR1 LGHNA and CDR2 YSLEER. The germline V and J ends were trimmed by 2 bases and 4 bases, with 13 bases remaining between them. The CDR3 runs 15 residues. The CDR3 DNA sequence: TGCGCCAGCAGCCAAAATTCAGGGGTCCCAGATACGCAGTATTTT. It translates to CASSQNSGVPDTQYF.

The V and J genes are TRBV4-1 and TRBJ1-2; TRBD1 might be the D (6 bases). V lost 4 bases and J lost 2, with 17 bases in between. The CDR3 loop spans 16 amino acids. Germline V gene data show CDR1 as MGHRA and CDR2 as YSYEKL. CDR3 coding DNA: TGCGCCAGCAGCCCACAGTCTCACAGGGTGAACTATGGCTACACCTTC. This codes for CASSPQSHRVNYGYTF.

The V gene is TRBV28, the J gene TRBJ2-4; TRBD1 might be the D (7 bases). The DNA end is a closer match to TRBJ2-7, so the J assignment may be wrong. CDR1 and CDR2 from the germline V gene are MDHEN and SYDVKM. CDR3 length equals 15 residues. CDR3 nucleotide sequence: TGTGCCAGCAGTTTATTAGTTCAGGGGGGTTACGAGCAGTACTTC. It yields the protein CASSLLVQGGYEQYF.

Turning to this clonotype: One end of the junction does not line up with germline, which may come from a read error. The chain carries TRBV9 and TRBJ2-3; the D is unclear. There are 15 residues in the CDR3. CDR1 and CDR2 (germline): SGDLS, YYNGEE. DNA of the CDR3: TGTGCCAGCAGCTTAACCGGTGACGGCACAGATACGCGGTATTTT. Translating it yields CASSLTGDGTDTRYF.

The chain couples TRBV11-3 to TRBJ2-4, with D possibly matching TRBD1 (5 bases). The DNA end lines up better with TRBJ2-5; the J call may be wrong. Germline CDR1 reads SGHNT; CDR2 reads YENEEA. The CDR3 covers 14 residues. The DNA for the CDR3 is TGTGCCAGCAGCTTAATTAGGGGTTTGGAGACCCAGTACTTC. Residues: CASSLIRGLETQYF.

This clonotype appeared a few times. CDR3 protein: CASRPGQGREEQFF. The CDR3 DNA reads as TGTGCCAGCAGACCGGGACAGGGGCGAGAGGAGCAGTTCTTC. The J gene is TRBJ2-1, the V gene TRBV12-3 or TRBV12-4; 10 bases align to TRBD1. The ends lost 6 bases at V and 10 bases at J; junction bases unmatched: 9. The CDR3 spans 14 residues.

This clonotype has a handful of counts. The V gene is TRBV7-2, the J gene TRBJ1-5; no definite D call. There are 14 residues in the CDR3. Trimming cost V 6 bases and J 5 bases, with 14 bases left between them. Germline CDR1 is SGHTA and CDR2 is FQGNSA. The CDR3 loop reads CASSPQRGDQPQHF. The DNA of the CDR3 is TGTGCCAGCAGTCCGCAGCGCGGCGATCAGCCCCAGCATTTT.

This clonotype was counted a few times. V and J are TRBV4-3 and TRBJ2-3; D could derive from TRBD1 or TRBD2 (6 bases each). Germline CDR1 reads LGHNA; CDR2 reads YSLEER. The CDR3 loop spans 16 amino acids. The ends were cut back, 3 bases at V and 4 bases at J, with 17 bases in the middle. CDR3 DNA sequence: TGCGCCAGCAGCCAGACGAAGGGGGGAGGCGCAGATACGCAGTATTTT. Translation gives CASSQTKGGGADTQYF.

This clonotype was recorded only once. This sequence joins TRBV6-1 and TRBJ2-2; D is unresolved. Germline CDR1 is MNHNS and CDR2 is SASEGT. The V gene lost 2 bases and the J gene lost 4 bases, with 11 bases spanning the gap. The CDR3 consists of 15 residues. The CDR3 bases are TGTGCCAGCAGTGAACAAGGGCTAGTCACCGGGGAGCTGTTTTTT. Translated, it gives CASSEQGLVTGELFF.

The chain has TRBV18 and TRBJ1-2; D is possibly TRBD1 (5 bases). The germline CDR1 and CDR2 sequences are KGHSH and LQKENI. V was pared by 0 bases and J by 4 bases, with 15 bases between. CDR3 length: 16 amino acids. CDR3 loop: CASSPPLGEVGYGYTF. CDR3 in DNA: TGTGCCAGCTCACCACCATTGGGGGAGGTCGGCTATGGCTACACCTTC.